The sequence of this TCR beta chain was determined in a study of blood T cell repertoires in COVID-19. The overall study: Both acute and convalescent COVID-19 samples were obtained from the United States, Italy and Spain.

Assay used: immunoSEQ multiplex PCR; TCRdb lists only in-frame clones, some missing. The table has some 200,000 clones, roughly 84% seen once; the top ten hold approximately 7.3%. The CDR3 extends over 17 amino acids. Trimming cost V 4 bases and J 4 bases, with 21 bases left between them. The rearrangement joins TRBV5-3 to TRBJ1-5; perhaps TRBD1 as D (6 bases). TRBV5-3 is sorted into the ORF group, with uncertain function. Sequencing was done on a sample of PBMCs or T cells enriched from blood (not recorded which). This sequence originates from a man aged 30 to 39 in a cohort exposed to, infected with or recovered from COVID-19 (not recorded which). CDR3 bases: TGTGCCAGAAGCGGTTTCATTCGGACAGCCTTTAATCAGCCCCAGCATTTT. It specifies CARSGFIRTAFNQPQHF.